This entry lists 4 T cell receptor beta chains sequenced from one sample in a study of blood T cell repertoires in COVID-19. Generated by immunoSEQ multiplex PCR, the TCRdb table keeps only in-frame clones and is missing some. The sample lists some 95,000 clones, approximately 91% seen once, with around 1.8% in the top ten. Source material: peripheral blood. The source of these receptors is a human donor with active COVID-19. The donor label of this sample is uncertain.

This rearrangement joins TRBV6-2 or TRBV6-3 to TRBJ2-7; TRBD1 aligns across 9 bases. The germline CDR1 and CDR2 sequences are MNHEY and SVGEGT. V dropped 4 bases and J dropped 3; count of bases not matched to a gene: 7. This CDR3 is built from 15 residues. DNA of the CDR3: TGTGCCAGCAGTTCGAGACAGGGGGGGGGCTACGAGCAGTACTTC. Translating gives CASSSRQGGGYEQYF.

The chain links TRBV7-8 to TRBJ2-1; the D gene is possibly TRBD1 (6 bases). Trimming removed 3 bases from V and 8 bases from J, with 11 bases in between. The CDR3 runs to 13 residues. Germline V gives CDR1 SGHVS, CDR2 FQNEAQ. CDR3: CASSFPGADEQFF. The CDR3 DNA follows: TGTGCCAGCAGCTTCCCAGGGGCTGATGAGCAGTTCTTC.

This clone was observed a single time. V and J are TRBV7-9 and TRBJ2-7; D is perhaps TRBD2 (7 bases). V lost 5 bases and J lost 3, with 14 bases in between. Looked up from germline, CDR1 is SEHNR and CDR2 is FQNEAQ (reference sequence). The CDR3 has 14 residues. The CDR3 DNA sequence: TGTGCCAGCAGCCCTGCGGGGGCCGGCTACGAGCAGTACTTC. The encoded protein is CASSPAGAGYEQYF. Supplemented by reference TRBV7-9 and TRBJ2-7, the full variable domain reads DTGVSQNPRHKITKRGQNVTFRCDPISEHNRLYWYRQTLGQGPEFLTYFQNEAQLEKSRLLSDRFSAERPKGSFSTLEIQRTEQGDSAMYLCASSPAGAGYEQYFGPGTRLTVT.

This chain joins TRBV24-1 and TRBJ1-5; D might be TRBD1 (6 bases). V was cut by 1 base and J by 15 bases, with 15 bases left in between. Germline loops: CDR1 KGHDR, CDR2 SFDVKD. CDR3 length: 13 residues. The CDR3 sequence: CATSDLSRGGLHF. The CDR3 DNA reads as TGTGCCACCAGTGATTTATCTCGGGGGGGCTTGCATTTT.